The next 8 T cell receptor beta chains were all read from a single sample in a study of graft-versus-host responses after intestinal transplantation (dated by TCRdb to the early 2020s). Explained via the paper, the time point label denotes: cells obtained before transplantation from donor or recipient. The antigens of these receptors remain unknown. Library construction relied on the immunoSEQ multiplex PCR assay. This is the immuneACCESS table as TCRdb keeps it, with only in-frame sequences that have V and J called. A part of the clones is gone; compared with another copy, unresolved V genes explain less than half, and the rest is unexplained. In all, the sample holds more than 100,000 clones, and more than 85% of those were seen once. The top ten clones comprise 0.9% to 1.5% of the sample. Sequencing used unstimulated CD8+ T cells sorted from spleen or lymph node cells, obtained before intestinal transplant. Source of these receptors: a human donor who received an intestinal transplant.

The table lists this clone with a count of one. The chain recombines TRBV11-3 with TRBJ2-5, with D maybe TRBD1 (7 bases). The CDR3 loop spans 17 amino acids. The germline V gene has CDR1 SGHNT and CDR2 YENEEA. With 4 bases removed from V and 2 bases from J, the gap between germline ends came to 20 bases. The CDR3 region is CASSSGGLAGDQETQYF. Here the CDR3 DNA reads TGTGCCAGCAGCTCAGGGGGGTTGGCCGGGGATCAAGAGACCCAGTACTTC.

This clone was observed once. This chain joins TRBV12-2 and TRBJ2-5; TRBD2 was called by the table and not checked on the DNA. TRBV12-2 is termed a pseudogene. The CDR3 spans 15 residues. The CDR3 DNA sequence: TGTGCAAGTCGCTTACCGGGACTAGCGGATTATTACCAGTACTTC. It yields the protein CASRLPGLADYYQYF.

The rearrangement joins TRBV2 to TRBJ2-6; a weak D match, TRBD1 (5 bases). CDR3 length: 20 residues. Germline CDR1 SNHLY, CDR2 FYNNEI. V gave up 5 bases and J gave up 0 bases, with 23 bases separating them. Here the CDR3 reads CASSNLEDIDLDSGANVLTF. In DNA, the CDR3 is TGTGCCAGCAGTAACCTCGAGGACATTGATCTTGACTCTGGGGCCAACGTCCTGACTTTC.

This clone has a handful of counts. The rearrangement uses TRBV19 and TRBJ1-5; possibly TRBD1 for D (5 bases). V was clipped by 2 bases and J by 4 bases, with 6 bases between them. The CDR3 spans 13 residues. CDR1 is LNHDA, CDR2 SQIVND, per germline (reference sequence). The CDR3 nucleotides are TGTGCCAGTAGTATAAGGGGTAATCAGCCCCAGCATTTT. This sequence encodes CASSIRGNQPQHF.

The rearrangement joins TRBV5-5 to TRBJ2-1, with TRBD2 identical over 9 bases. This CDR3 is built from 16 residues. Germline V gene lookup returns CDR1 SGHKS and CDR2 YYEKEE (reference sequence). Trimming removed 0 bases from V and 6 bases from J; junction bases left unmatched: 7. CDR3 sequence (DNA): TGTGCCAGCAGCTTGGCCGGCGCGGGGGGGCTCAATGAGCAGTTCTTC. Its protein is CASSLAGAGGLNEQFF.

The genes are TRBV5-1 and TRBJ2-5; TRBD2 agrees at 13 bases. CDR3 length: 16 amino acids. Germline CDR1 and CDR2: SGHRS and YFSETQ. J gave up 1 base and V 3 bases, and 3 bases lay outside the gene matches. CDR3 sequence reads: CASSSTSGGVQETQYF. CDR3 DNA: TGCGCCAGCAGCTCAACTAGCGGGGGGGTCCAAGAGACCCAGTACTTC.

This chain connects TRBV21-1 to TRBJ1-2; TRBD1, the table's D call, was not compared with the DNA. TRBV21-1 is designated a pseudogene. The CDR3 runs 15 residues. The DNA of the CDR3 is TGTGCCAGCAGCAAAACGGACAGAGCCTGCTATGGCTACACCTTC. It specifies CASSKTDRACYGYTF.

This sequence joins TRBV4-1 and TRBJ1-1; D remains unclear. Germline V gene data show CDR1 as MGHRA and CDR2 as YSYEKL. V lost 2 bases and J lost 3, with 10 bases in between. This CDR3 spans 14 amino acids. The CDR3 here is CASSQQMYYTEAFF. In DNA, the CDR3 is TGCGCCAGCAGCCAACAGATGTATTACACTGAAGCTTTCTTT.